The 21 T cell receptor beta chains reported below all come from one sample, sequenced in a study of T-cell memory formation after mild COVID-19. TCRdb re-derived calls from the 5' RACE reads in MiXCR, one entry per CDR3 protein. Here the sample spans just under 350,000 distinct CDR3 sequences, 10% to 15% being singletons. Input material: PBMCs or a T cell subset sorted from them (not recorded which). All receptors come from a man younger than 30 who had mild COVID-19 (a few samples of this study predate the infection). Cell type and time point are not known.

This sequence joins TRBV5-1 and TRBJ2-1; 12 bases map to TRBD2. Germline loops: CDR1 SGHRS, CDR2 YFSETQ. This CDR3 has 17 amino acids. V shed 4 bases and J 2 bases; nucleotides not matched to a gene: 7. The CDR3 loop is CASSLRTSGEAYNEQFF. As DNA, the CDR3 is TGCGCCAGCAGCCTTAGGACTAGCGGGGAGGCCTACAATGAGCAGTTCTTC. Full variable domain (remainder filled in from reference TRBV5-1 and TRBJ2-1): KAGVTQTPRYLIKTRGQQVTLSCSPISGHRSVSWYQQTPGQGLQFLFEYFSETQRNKGNFPGRFSGRQFSNSRSEMNVSTLELGDSALYLCASSLRTSGEAYNEQFFGPGTRLTVL.

This clonotype was picked up many times. The chain employs TRBV4-1 and TRBJ1-5; TRBD1 is a possible D gene (5 bases). Looked up from germline, CDR1 is MGHRA and CDR2 is YSYEKL. Deletions cut 3 bases from V and 5 bases from J, with 11 bases between. The CDR3 has 14 amino acids. The CDR3 protein is CASSQGGIHQPQHF. The CDR3 DNA follows: TGCGCCAGCAGCCAGGGGGGGATACATCAGCCCCAGCATTTT.

The chain has TRBV7-2 and TRBJ2-7; D is possibly TRBD1 (6 bases). Germline V gene lookup returns CDR1 SGHTA and CDR2 FQGNSA. There are 15 residues in the CDR3. The ends were cut back, 3 bases at V and 6 bases at J, with 18 bases in the middle. CDR3 residues: CASSFYADRNSEQYF. CDR3 DNA sequence: TGTGCCAGCAGCTTTTATGCTGACAGGAATTCCGAGCAGTACTTC. Full variable domain (remainder filled in from reference TRBV7-2 and TRBJ2-7): GAGVSQSPSNKVTEKGKDVELRCDPISGHTALYWYRQSLGQGLEFLIYFQGNSAPDKSGLPSDRFSAERTGGSVSTLTIQRTQQEDSAVYLCASSFYADRNSEQYFGPGTRLTVT.

V gene TRBV11-2 combines with J gene TRBJ2-3, with 10 bases identical to TRBD1. Germline CDR1 reads SGHAT; CDR2 reads FQNNGV. CDR3 length: 16 amino acids. The V and J ends lost 5 bases and 1 base, in that order; junction bases with no gene match: 6. The CDR3 DNA follows: TGTGCCAGCAGCCCCCTAGGGACAGGGGGCACAGATACGCAGTATTTT. This encodes CASSPLGTGGTDTQYF.

This clonotype was observed a few times. The genes are TRBV11-1 and TRBJ2-1; TRBD1 matches 7 bases. Losses at the gene ends were 4 bases for V and 3 bases for J; bases not matched to a gene: 6. Germline V gene data show CDR1 as SGHAT and CDR2 as FQDESV (reference sequence). The CDR3 loop spans 15 amino acids. This CDR3 reads CASSYFGTVYNEQFF. CDR3 DNA: TGTGCCAGCAGCTATTTCGGGACAGTCTACAATGAGCAGTTCTTC.

This clonotype was detected only a few times. This chain joins TRBV7-9 and TRBJ2-3; the D call may be TRBD1 or TRBD2 (5 bases each). Trimming took off 1 base at V and 3 bases at J, with 17 bases between the two ends. Germline V gene lookup returns CDR1 SEHNR and CDR2 FQNEAQ (reference sequence). CDR3 length: 17 amino acids. CDR3 amino acids: CASSLEGTGVRTDTQYF. The DNA of the CDR3 is TGTGCCAGCAGCTTAGAAGGGACGGGTGTTAGAACAGATACGCAGTATTTT.

This clonotype was seen a handful of times. The CDR3 nucleotides are TGCAGCGATCGGACAGGGGAAAGGACAGATACGCAGTATTTT. It encodes CSDRTGERTDTQYF. This sequence joins TRBV29-1 and TRBJ2-3, with TRBD1 matching 9 bases. The junction had 8 bases not matched to a gene; V was cut back by 7 bases and J by 3 bases. CDR3 length equals 14 residues. The germline V gene encodes CDR1 SQVTM and CDR2 ANQGSEA.

This clonotype was detected many times. The V and J genes are TRBV11-2 and TRBJ2-3; 12 positions agree with TRBD2. Germline V CDR1 and CDR2: SGHAT, FQNNGV. The CDR3 covers 15 residues. V lost 4 bases, J lost 4 bases, and 3 bases stayed unmatched. The CDR3 here is CASSWTSGAADTQYF. For the CDR3, the DNA is TGTGCCAGCAGCTGGACTAGCGGGGCTGCAGATACGCAGTATTTT.

This clonotype was detected a few times. The chain combines TRBV4-1 with TRBJ1-5; possibly TRBD1 for D (6 bases). V was trimmed by 0 bases and J by 6 bases, leaving 12 bases between them. The CDR3 totals 15 residues. Per the germline V gene, CDR1 is MGHRA and CDR2 is YSYEKL. The CDR3 bases are TGCGCCAGCAGCCAAGATATTCCGGGGGCTCAGCCCCAGCATTTT. It translates to CASSQDIPGAQPQHF.

This clonotype has only a few counts. The CDR3 bases are TGCAGCGTTGAAGTCCCGGGACAGGAGAATCAGCCCCAGCATTTT. This codes for CSVEVPGQENQPQHF. The chain employs TRBV29-1 and TRBJ1-5; 8 positions agree with TRBD1. With V trimmed by 1 base and J by 4 bases, 6 bases remained unmatched. The CDR3 is 15 amino acids. Germline V gives CDR1 SQVTM, CDR2 ANQGSEA.

The table lists this clonotype with many counts. The chain links TRBV12-3 or TRBV12-4 to TRBJ1-1, with TRBD1 matching over 12 bases. Trimming took 0 bases from V and 3 from J; bases not matched to a gene: 5. The CDR3 is made up of 17 amino acids. The CDR3 bases are TGTGCCAGCAGTTTAGCTTCGGGACAGGGGGCAGACACTGAAGCTTTCTTT. This gives the protein CASSLASGQGADTEAFF.

The chain has TRBV5-4 and TRBJ2-2; 8 bases are shared with TRBD2. Trimming took 4 bases from V and 4 from J; bases not matched to a gene: 6. The length of the CDR3 is 15 residues. Germline CDR1 is SGHNT and CDR2 is YYREEE (reference sequence). The CDR3 loop is CASSHGGAGTGELFF. The CDR3, as DNA: TGTGCCAGCAGCCACGGGGGGGCCGGCACCGGGGAGCTGTTTTTT.

In this sample, this clonotype turned up a few times. The chain couples TRBV4-1 to TRBJ2-7; possible D gene TRBD2, 5 bases. Germline CDR1 is MGHRA and CDR2 is YSYEKL. The CDR3 runs to 13 residues. V lost 4 bases and J lost 7, with 14 bases in between. The CDR3 region has the DNA TGCGCCAGCAGCCTAGTGCCGGGGTTGGAGCAGTACGTC. It encodes CASSLVPGLEQYV.

This clonotype was observed a few times. This sequence joins TRBV6-2 or TRBV6-3 and TRBJ2-3, with D perhaps matching TRBD1 or TRBD2 (5 bases each). The CDR3 covers 16 residues. CDR1 and CDR2 (germline): MNHEY, SVGEGT. V was cut by 2 bases and J by 2 bases, with 14 bases left in between. For the CDR3, the DNA is TGTGCCAGCAGTTACCCCTGGGGGACGAACACAGATACGCAGTATTTT. Translation gives CASSYPWGTNTDTQYF.

This chain connects TRBV12-2 to TRBJ2-5; whether TRBD1, the table's D call, matches the DNA was not checked. TRBV12-2 is annotated as a pseudogene. This CDR3 contains 13 residues. The CDR3 nucleotides read TGTGCAAGTCGCTTGGGGGGGGAAGAGACCCAGTACTTC. Its translation is CASRLGGEETQYF.

The gene calls are TRBV4-3 and TRBJ2-5, with 8 bases aligning to TRBD2. V shed 0 bases, J shed 5 bases, and the junction held 8 bases outside the gene matches. CDR1 and CDR2 (germline): LGHNA, YSLEER. CDR3 length: 16 residues. In nucleotides, the CDR3 is TGCGCCAGCAGCCAAGAACCCACTAGCGGACTGGAGACCCAGTACTTC. Translating it yields CASSQEPTSGLETQYF.

The chain couples TRBV4-3 to TRBJ2-5; D is undetermined. The CDR3 has 13 amino acids. V was trimmed by 1 base and J by 5 bases, leaving 8 bases between them. The germline gives CDR1 LGHNA, CDR2 YSLEER. The CDR3 bases are TGCGCCAGCAGCCAAGTTGCTCGGGAGACCCAGTACTTC. It encodes CASSQVARETQYF.

This clonotype was seen a few times. The rearrangement joins TRBV5-1 to TRBJ2-3; 10 bases match TRBD1. This CDR3 region has 15 residues. V was pared by 2 bases and J by 6 bases, with 6 bases of the junction left unmatched. Germline V CDR1 and CDR2: SGHRS, YFSETQ. For the CDR3, the DNA is TGCGCCAGCAGCTTCGCGGACAGGGGGTCGGATACGCAGTATTTT. It codes for CASSFADRGSDTQYF.

The table lists this clonotype with a few counts. This chain joins TRBV5-1 and TRBJ2-2; no definite D call. Germline loops: CDR1 SGHRS, CDR2 YFSETQ. The CDR3 has 13 amino acids. The V and J ends lost 7 bases and 5 bases respectively, with 12 bases between them. CDR3 residues: CASQKVITGELFF. In nucleotides, the CDR3 is TGCGCCAGCCAAAAGGTCATAACCGGGGAGCTGTTTTTT. The whole variable domain, remainder taken from reference TRBV5-1 and TRBJ2-2, is KAGVTQTPRYLIKTRGQQVTLSCSPISGHRSVSWYQQTPGQGLQFLFEYFSETQRNKGNFPGRFSGRQFSNSRSEMNVSTLELGDSALYLCASQKVITGELFFGEGSRLTVL.

The rearrangement joins TRBV29-1 to TRBJ1-1; D possibly corresponds to TRBD1 (5 bases). This CDR3 region has 11 residues. Germline CDR1 SQVTM, CDR2 ANQGSEA. Trimming stripped 8 bases from V and 6 bases from J, with 13 bases between. For the CDR3, the DNA is TGCAGCTCCGGGGGGGACGCTGAAGCTTTCTTT. Translation: CSSGGDAEAFF.

This clonotype was found a few times. The chain recombines TRBV6-2 or TRBV6-3 with TRBJ2-7, with D perhaps TRBD2 (6 bases). This CDR3 region has 15 residues. Deletions cut 5 bases from V and 0 bases from J, with 14 bases between. Germline loops: CDR1 MNHEY, CDR2 SVGEGT. The chain's CDR3 is CASSRHFGSSYEQYF. The CDR3 nucleotides are TGTGCCAGCAGTCGGCATTTCGGGAGCTCCTACGAGCAGTACTTC.